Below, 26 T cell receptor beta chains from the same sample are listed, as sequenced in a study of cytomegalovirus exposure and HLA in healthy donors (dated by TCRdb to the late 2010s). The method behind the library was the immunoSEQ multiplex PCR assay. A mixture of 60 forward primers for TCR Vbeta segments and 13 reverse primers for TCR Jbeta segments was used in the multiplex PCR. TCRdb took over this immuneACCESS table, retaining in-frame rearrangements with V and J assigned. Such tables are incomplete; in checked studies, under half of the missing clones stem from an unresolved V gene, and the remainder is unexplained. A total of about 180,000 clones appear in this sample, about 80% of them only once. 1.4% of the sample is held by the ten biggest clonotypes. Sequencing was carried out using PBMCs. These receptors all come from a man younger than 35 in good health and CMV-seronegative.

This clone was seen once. The CDR3 reads CASSLLAGREQFF. As DNA, the CDR3 is TGTGCCAGCAGCCTACTAGCGGGACGTGAGCAGTTCTTC. This rearrangement joins TRBV27 to TRBJ2-1; 10 nucleotides line up with TRBD2. The ends lost 6 bases at V and 9 bases at J; junction bases unmatched: 5. The CDR3 loop spans 13 amino acids. Per germline, CDR1 MNHEY and CDR2 SMNVEV (reference sequence).

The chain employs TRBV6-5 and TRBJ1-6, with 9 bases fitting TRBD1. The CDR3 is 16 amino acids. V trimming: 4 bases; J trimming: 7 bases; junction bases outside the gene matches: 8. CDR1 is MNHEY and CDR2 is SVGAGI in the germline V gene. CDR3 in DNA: TGTGCCAGCAGTTGGGGGAGACAGGGGGTGAATTCACCCCTCCACTTT. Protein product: CASSWGRQGVNSPLHF.

CDR3 protein: CASRDRINQPQHF. CDR3 sequence (DNA): TGTGCCAGCAGAGACAGGATCAATCAGCCCCAGCATTTT. The chain joins TRBV6-1 to TRBJ1-5; a possible D gene is TRBD1 (6 bases). The CDR3 loop spans 13 amino acids. CDR1 is MNHNS and CDR2 is SASEGT in the germline V gene. Trimming shortened V by 6 bases and J by 3 bases, and 9 bases separated the two germline ends.

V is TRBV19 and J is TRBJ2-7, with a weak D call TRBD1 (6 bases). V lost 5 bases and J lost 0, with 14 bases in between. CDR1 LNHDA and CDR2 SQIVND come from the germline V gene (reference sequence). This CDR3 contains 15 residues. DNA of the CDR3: TGTGCCAGTAGTCCCGACAGGTCCAGCTCCTACGAGCAGTACTTC. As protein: CASSPDRSSSYEQYF.

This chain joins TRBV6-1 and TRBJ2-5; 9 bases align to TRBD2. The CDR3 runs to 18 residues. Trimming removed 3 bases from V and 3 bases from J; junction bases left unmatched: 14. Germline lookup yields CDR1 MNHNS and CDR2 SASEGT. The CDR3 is CASSDRGWASGDKETQYF. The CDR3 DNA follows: TGTGCCAGCAGTGATCGTGGGTGGGCTAGCGGGGATAAAGAGACCCAGTACTTC.

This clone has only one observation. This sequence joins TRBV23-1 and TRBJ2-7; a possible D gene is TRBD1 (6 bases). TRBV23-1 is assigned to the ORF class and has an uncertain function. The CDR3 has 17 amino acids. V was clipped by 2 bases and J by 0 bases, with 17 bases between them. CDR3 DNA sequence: TGCGCCAGCAGTCAACCACCTGGGACATCAAGCTCCTACGAGCAGTACTTC. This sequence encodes CASSQPPGTSSSYEQYF.

CDR3 loop: CASSVSGRARYEQYF. DNA of the CDR3: TGTGCCAGCAGTGTTAGCGGGAGGGCACGCTACGAGCAGTACTTC. The genes are TRBV6-6 and TRBJ2-7; 11 bases agree with TRBD2. Germline CDR1 and CDR2: MNHNY and SVGAGI (reference sequence). V lost 5 bases, J lost 3 bases, and 6 bases stayed unmatched. The CDR3 is 15 residues long.

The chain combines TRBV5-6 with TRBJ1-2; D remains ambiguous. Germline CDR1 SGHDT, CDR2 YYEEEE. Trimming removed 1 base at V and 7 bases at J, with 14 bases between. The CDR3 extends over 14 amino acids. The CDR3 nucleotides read TGTGCCAGCAGCTTGCGACCGCAGGAAGGTGGCTACACCTTC. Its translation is CASSLRPQEGGYTF.

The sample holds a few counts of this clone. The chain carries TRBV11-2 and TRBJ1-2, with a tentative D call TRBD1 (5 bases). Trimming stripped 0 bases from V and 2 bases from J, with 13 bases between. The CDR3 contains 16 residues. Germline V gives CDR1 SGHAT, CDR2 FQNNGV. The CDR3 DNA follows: TGTGCCAGCAGCTTAGAAGTCTTCCCAGGGAACTATGGCTACACCTTC. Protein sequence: CASSLEVFPGNYGYTF.

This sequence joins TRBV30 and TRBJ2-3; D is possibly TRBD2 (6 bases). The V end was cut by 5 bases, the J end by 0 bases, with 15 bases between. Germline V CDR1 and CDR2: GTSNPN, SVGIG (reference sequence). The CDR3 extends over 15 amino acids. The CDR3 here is CAWAPVGTSTDTQYF. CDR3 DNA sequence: TGTGCCTGGGCTCCTGTGGGGACTAGCACAGATACGCAGTATTTT.

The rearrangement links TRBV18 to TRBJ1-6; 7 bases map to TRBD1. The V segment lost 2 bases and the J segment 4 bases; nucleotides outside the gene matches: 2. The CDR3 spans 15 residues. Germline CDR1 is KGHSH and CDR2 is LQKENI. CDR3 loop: CASSPWGQYNSPLHF. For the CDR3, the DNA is TGTGCCAGCTCACCATGGGGACAGTATAATTCACCCCTCCACTTT.

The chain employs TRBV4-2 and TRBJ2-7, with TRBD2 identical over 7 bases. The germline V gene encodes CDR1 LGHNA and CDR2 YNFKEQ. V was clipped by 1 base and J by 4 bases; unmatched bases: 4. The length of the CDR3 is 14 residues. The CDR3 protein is CASSQALAEYEQYF. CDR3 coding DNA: TGTGCCAGCAGCCAAGCCCTAGCGGAGTACGAGCAGTACTTC.

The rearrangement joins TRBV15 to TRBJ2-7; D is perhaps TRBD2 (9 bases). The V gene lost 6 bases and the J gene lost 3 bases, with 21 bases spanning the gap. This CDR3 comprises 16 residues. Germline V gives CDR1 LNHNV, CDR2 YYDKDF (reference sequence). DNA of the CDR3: TGTGCCACCAGGCGGGGGGGTATGACAGGGGACTACGAGCAGTACTTC. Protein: CATRRGGMTGDYEQYF.

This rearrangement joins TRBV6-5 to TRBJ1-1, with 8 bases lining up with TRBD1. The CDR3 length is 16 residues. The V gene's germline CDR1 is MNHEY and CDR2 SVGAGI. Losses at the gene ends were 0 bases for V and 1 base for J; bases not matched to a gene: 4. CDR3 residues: CASSYSRGRRNTEAFF. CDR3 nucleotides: TGTGCCAGCAGTTACTCCAGGGGGCGGAGGAACACTGAAGCTTTCTTT.

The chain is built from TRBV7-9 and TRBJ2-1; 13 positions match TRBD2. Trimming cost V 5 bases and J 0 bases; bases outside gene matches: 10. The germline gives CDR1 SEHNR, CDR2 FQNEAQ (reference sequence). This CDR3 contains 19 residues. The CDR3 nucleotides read TGTGCCAGCAGCCCAAAAACCGGGACTAGCGGGATCTCCTACAATGAGCAGTTCTTC. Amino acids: CASSPKTGTSGISYNEQFF. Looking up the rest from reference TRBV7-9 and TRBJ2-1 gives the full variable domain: DTGVSQNPRHKITKRGQNVTFRCDPISEHNRLYWYRQTLGQGPEFLTYFQNEAQLEKSRLLSDRFSAERPKGSFSTLEIQRTEQGDSAMYLCASSPKTGTSGISYNEQFFGPGTRLTVL.

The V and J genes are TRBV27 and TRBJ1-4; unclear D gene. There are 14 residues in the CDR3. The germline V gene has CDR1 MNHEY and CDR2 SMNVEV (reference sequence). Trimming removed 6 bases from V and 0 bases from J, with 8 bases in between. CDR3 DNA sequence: TGTGCCAGCAGAACCGGTCCAACTAATGAAAAACTGTTTTTT. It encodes CASRTGPTNEKLFF.

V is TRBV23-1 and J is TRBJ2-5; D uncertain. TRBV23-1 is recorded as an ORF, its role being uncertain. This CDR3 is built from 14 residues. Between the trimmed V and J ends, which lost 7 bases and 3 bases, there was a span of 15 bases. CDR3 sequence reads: CASTLASNEETQYF. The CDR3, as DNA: TGCGCCAGCACTCTGGCTAGTAATGAAGAGACCCAGTACTTC.

In DNA form, the CDR3 reads TGTGCCAGCAGCTTAGTCGGTTTGAAAGACTACGAGCAGTACTTC. This sequence encodes CASSLVGLKDYEQYF. This chain joins TRBV7-9 and TRBJ2-7; D unresolved. The V end lost 1 base, the J end lost 3 bases, and 13 bases lay between the germline ends. Germline CDR1 SEHNR, CDR2 FQNEAQ (reference sequence). The CDR3 covers 15 residues.

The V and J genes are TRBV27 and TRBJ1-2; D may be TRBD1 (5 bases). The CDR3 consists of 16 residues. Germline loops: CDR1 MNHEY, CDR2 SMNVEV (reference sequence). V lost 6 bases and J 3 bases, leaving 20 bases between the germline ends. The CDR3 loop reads CASRRTVGGDDYGYTF. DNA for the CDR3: TGTGCCAGCAGGAGGACCGTTGGGGGGGATGACTATGGCTACACCTTC.

The CDR3 sequence: CASSPWGGAVGELFF. CDR3 nucleotides: TGCGCCAGCAGCCCTTGGGGGGGGGCTGTCGGGGAGCTGTTTTTT. V is TRBV4-3 and J is TRBJ2-2, with D possibly being TRBD2 (7 bases). This CDR3 has 15 amino acids. V shed 4 bases and J shed 7 bases, with 16 bases lying between them. Germline CDR1 reads LGHNA; CDR2 reads YSLEER.

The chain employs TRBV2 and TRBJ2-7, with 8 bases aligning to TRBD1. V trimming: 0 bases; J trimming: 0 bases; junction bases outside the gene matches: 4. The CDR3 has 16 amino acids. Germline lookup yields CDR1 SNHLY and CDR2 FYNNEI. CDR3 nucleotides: TGTGCCAGCAGTGAAGCCCAGACAGGGGTCTCCTACGAGCAGTACTTC. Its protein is CASSEAQTGVSYEQYF.

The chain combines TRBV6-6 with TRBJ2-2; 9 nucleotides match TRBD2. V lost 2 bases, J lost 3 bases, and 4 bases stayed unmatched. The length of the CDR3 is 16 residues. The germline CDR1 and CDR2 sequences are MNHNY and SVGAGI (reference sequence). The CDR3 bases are TGTGCCAGCAGTTACGCGGGAGGGCGCCACACCGGGGAGCTGTTTTTT. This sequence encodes CASSYAGGRHTGELFF.

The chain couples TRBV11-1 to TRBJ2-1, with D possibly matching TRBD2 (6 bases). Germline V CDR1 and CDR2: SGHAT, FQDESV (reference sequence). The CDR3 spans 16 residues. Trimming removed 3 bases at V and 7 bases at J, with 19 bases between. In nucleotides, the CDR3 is TGTGCCAGCAGCTTCCTAGCGTCTAGCTTCCCAAATGAGCAGTTCTTC. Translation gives CASSFLASSFPNEQFF.

CDR3 sequence reads: CASSRRGQGNGYTF. CDR3 DNA sequence: TGTGCCAGCAGTCGACGGGGACAGGGGAATGGCTACACCTTC. The rearrangement uses TRBV13 and TRBJ1-2; 10 bases align to TRBD1. With 6 bases clipped from V and 6 bases from J, the junction kept 7 bases outside the gene matches. Germline CDR1 PRHDT, CDR2 FYEKMQ (reference sequence). CDR3 length: 14 residues.

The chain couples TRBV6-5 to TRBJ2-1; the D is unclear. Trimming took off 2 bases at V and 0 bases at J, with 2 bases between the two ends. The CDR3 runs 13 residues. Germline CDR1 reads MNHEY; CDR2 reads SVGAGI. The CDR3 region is CASSYRSYNEQFF. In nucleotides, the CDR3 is TGTGCCAGCAGTTACCGCTCCTACAATGAGCAGTTCTTC.

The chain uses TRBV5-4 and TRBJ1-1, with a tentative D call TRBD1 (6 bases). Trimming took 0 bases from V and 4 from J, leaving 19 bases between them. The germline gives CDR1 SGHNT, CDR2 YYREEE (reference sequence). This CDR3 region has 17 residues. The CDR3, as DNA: TGTGCCAGCAGCTTGGAGGGGGTTCCGACCTCCTCCACTGAAGCTTTCTTT. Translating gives CASSLEGVPTSSTEAFF. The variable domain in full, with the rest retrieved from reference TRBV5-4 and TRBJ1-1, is ETGVTQSPTHLIKTRGQQVTLRCSSQSGHNTVSWYQQALGQGPQFIFQYYREEENGRGNFPPRFSGLQFPNYSSELNVNALELDDSALYLCASSLEGVPTSSTEAFFGQGTRLTVV.